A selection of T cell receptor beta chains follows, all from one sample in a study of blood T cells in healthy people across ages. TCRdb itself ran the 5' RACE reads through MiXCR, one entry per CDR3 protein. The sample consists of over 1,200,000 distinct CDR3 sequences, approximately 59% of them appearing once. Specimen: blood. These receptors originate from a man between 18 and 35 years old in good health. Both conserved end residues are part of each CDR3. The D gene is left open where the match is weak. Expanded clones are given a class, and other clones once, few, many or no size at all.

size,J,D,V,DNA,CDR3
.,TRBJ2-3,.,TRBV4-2,TGTGCCAGCAGCCCTTCACCTGGAGCAATGAGGCCAGATACGCAGTATTTT,CASSPSPGAMRPDTQYF
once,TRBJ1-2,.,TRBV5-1,TGCGCCAGCAGCTTGGCCATCGGGGCCTATGGCTACACCTTC,CASSLAIGAYGYTF
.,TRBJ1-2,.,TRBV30,TGTGCCTGGAGCCGATTAGGGGGAGGCTACACCTTC,CAWSRLGGGYTF
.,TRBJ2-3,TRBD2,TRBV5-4,TGTGCCAGCAGCTCCCCGGGACTAGCGGGGGGGGGATACGCAGATACGCAGTATTTT,CASSSPGLAGGGYADTQYF
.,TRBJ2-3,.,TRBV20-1,TGCAGTGTCCCTCGAAGGGGGGGTTCCACAGATACGCAGTATTTT,CSVPRRGGSTDTQYF
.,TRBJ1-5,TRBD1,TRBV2,TGTGCCACCGGACCCGGGACAGGTAATCAGCCCCAGCATTTT,CATGPGTGNQPQHF
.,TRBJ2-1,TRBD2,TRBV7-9,TGTGCCAGCAGCTTTCTTACTAGCGGAATCAATGAGCAGTTCTTC,CASSFLTSGINEQFF
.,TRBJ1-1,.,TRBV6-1,TGTGCCAGCAGTGCCAAGATGAACACTGAAGCTTTCTTT,CASSAKMNTEAFF
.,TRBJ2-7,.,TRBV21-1,TGTGCCAGCATTCCAACGACTGAGCGACCCTACGAGCAGTACTTC,CASIPTTERPYEQYF
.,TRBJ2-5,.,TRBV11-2,TGTGCCAGCAGCCATGTAAAAGAGACCCAGTACTTC,CASSHVKETQYF
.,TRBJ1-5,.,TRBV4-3,TGCGCCAGCAGCCAAGATTTTCGGGGGGCGAGTTTACAGCCCCAGCATTTT,CASSQDFRGASLQPQHF